This T cell receptor (beta chain) was recovered during a study of beta chain features in type 1 diabetes. About the research overall: Examined across all samples were some 110,000,000 sorted cells. Study results and caveats: TCRB CDR3s were moderately but significantly shorter in Type 1 diabetes patients in all four CD4+ subsets. Within the patient group, naive, central memory and Treg TCRB repertoires appeared more similar to each other than within healthy donors.

The CDR3 is 15 amino acids. After removal of 0 bases from V and 2 bases from J, the junction contained 4 bases not matched to a gene. The germline gives CDR1 SGHNT, CDR2 YYREEE (reference sequence). Points on this clone: What it binds is not known.

Investigators reverse transcribed all isolated RNA, so they sequenced expressed TCRB transcripts. Produced via immunoSEQ multiplex PCR; TCRdb's table is partial and in-frame only. The sample yields roughly 250,000 clones, over 8.5% seen once. The J gene is TRBJ2-7, the V gene TRBV5-4, with 8 bases aligning to TRBD1. This sequence was found in a woman younger than 35 in good health. Sequencing was done on a sample of naive CD4+ T cells from blood. The CDR3 here is CASSLAGQETYEQYF. CDR3 bases: TGTGCCAGCAGCTTGGCGGGACAGGAGACCTACGAGCAGTACTTC.